Following are 32 T cell receptor beta chains from one sample sequenced in a study of T-cell reconstitution after alpha-beta-depleted transplantation in children. It was with unique molecular identifiers that the TCRbeta library was prepared. TCRdb reanalysed the PCR reads using MiXCR and keeps one entry per CDR3 protein. The table has about 310,000 distinct CDR3 sequences, about a quarter seen once; the top ten hold about a tenth. The source material was PBMCs, mostly from graft donor cells, sampled 180 days after TCRalphabeta/CD19-depleted stem cell transplant. The receptors here all came from a male patient younger than 18 who had a stem cell transplant for acute lymphoblastic leukemia, so the T cells may come from the graft donor.

This clonotype was observed a few times. The gene calls are TRBV7-3 and TRBJ2-5; a weak D match, TRBD2 (6 bases). The V end was cut by 3 bases, the J end by 2 bases, with 16 bases between. Germline CDR1 SGHTA, CDR2 FQGTGA. The CDR3 is made up of 16 amino acids. CDR3 nucleotide sequence: TGTGCCAGCAGCTTCGGGGTCGGAGGGTCTCAAGAGACCCAGTACTTC. Its translation is CASSFGVGGSQETQYF. The full variable domain, completed using reference TRBV7-3 and TRBJ2-5, is GAGVSQTPSNKVTEKGKYVELRCDPISGHTALYWYRQSLGQGPEFLIYFQGTGAADDSGLPNDRFFAVRPEGSVSTLKIQRTERGDSAVYLCASSFGVGGSQETQYFGPGTRLLVL.

This clonotype was picked up a small number of times. This chain connects TRBV3-1 to TRBJ2-1, with TRBD2 as a possible D gene (6 bases). Germline lookup yields CDR1 LGHDT and CDR2 YNNKEL (reference sequence). The CDR3 is made up of 13 amino acids. V shed 7 bases and J shed 4 bases, with 11 bases lying between them. The CDR3 DNA sequence: TGTGCCAGCACGGGACTTCTATACAATGAGCAGTTCTTC. This translates into CASTGLLYNEQFF.

The CDR3 DNA reads as TGTGCCACCAGGACTAGCGGGAACGGAAACATTCAGTACTTC. This encodes CATRTSGNGNIQYF. The gene calls are TRBV15 and TRBJ2-4; the match to TRBD2 covers 11 bases. The CDR3 extends over 14 amino acids. CDR1 LNHNV and CDR2 YYDKDF come from the germline V gene (reference sequence). Trimming cost V 6 bases and J 6 bases; bases outside gene matches: 4.

The genes are TRBV5-1 and TRBJ2-3, with no clear D. The germline gives CDR1 SGHRS, CDR2 YFSETQ. The CDR3 sequence is 15 residues long. The ends were cut back, 4 bases at V and 0 bases at J, with 12 bases in the middle. The CDR3 loop reads CASSMTPLSTDTQYF. CDR3 bases: TGCGCCAGCAGCATGACTCCCCTCAGCACAGATACGCAGTATTTT. Full variable domain (missing parts from reference TRBV5-1 and TRBJ2-3): KAGVTQTPRYLIKTRGQQVTLSCSPISGHRSVSWYQQTPGQGLQFLFEYFSETQRNKGNFPGRFSGRQFSNSRSEMNVSTLELGDSALYLCASSMTPLSTDTQYFGPGTRLTVL.

This clonotype was seen ten or more times. V usage is TRBV12-3 or TRBV12-4 and J usage is TRBJ1-4; weak D call: TRBD1 (6 bases). V was trimmed by 3 bases and J by 5 bases, leaving 10 bases between them. The CDR3 covers 14 residues. CDR3 in amino acids: CASSFDRRNEKLFF. CDR3 DNA: TGTGCCAGCAGTTTTGACAGGCGAAATGAAAAACTGTTTTTT.

This clonotype was seen a few times. The chain recombines TRBV5-1 with TRBJ2-2; D perhaps matches TRBD2 (6 bases). The CDR3 contains 16 residues. The ends were cut back, 4 bases at V and 3 bases at J, with 16 bases in the middle. Germline lookup yields CDR1 SGHRS and CDR2 YFSETQ. As DNA, the CDR3 is TGCGCCAGCAGCCTGAGACTAGGTACGGACACCGGGGAGCTGTTTTTT. It yields the protein CASSLRLGTDTGELFF.

The J gene is TRBJ2-1, the V gene TRBV2; no clear D. Germline V gives CDR1 SNHLY, CDR2 FYNNEI. Trimming left V 6 bases short and J 5 bases short, with 14 bases between. This CDR3 contains 14 residues. CDR3 region: CASRSDMPNNEQFF. CDR3 bases: TGTGCCAGCAGGAGTGACATGCCCAACAATGAGCAGTTCTTC.

This clonotype occurred a few times. The rearrangement joins TRBV20-1 to TRBJ2-1; 7 bases agree with TRBD2. CDR1 is DFQATT and CDR2 is SNEGSKA in the germline V gene (reference sequence). J was trimmed by 3 bases and V by 5 bases; bases with no gene match: 7. There are 14 residues in the CDR3. The CDR3 here is CSAGGLGVYNEQFF. The DNA for the CDR3 is TGCAGTGCTGGCGGACTAGGTGTCTACAATGAGCAGTTCTTC.

This clonotype was found a few times. V is TRBV7-2 and J is TRBJ1-5; no reliable D call. Germline CDR1 reads SGHTA; CDR2 reads FQGNSA. This CDR3 contains 14 residues. The V gene lost 5 bases and the J gene lost 5 bases, with 13 bases spanning the gap. The CDR3 DNA follows: TGTGCCAGCAGCACGACAAGGCCGTATCAGCCCCAGCATTTT. It yields the protein CASSTTRPYQPQHF.

The chain employs TRBV24-1 and TRBJ1-2; D gene ambiguous. The CDR3 extends over 10 amino acids. V lost 9 bases and J lost 8, with 9 bases in between. CDR1 KGHDR and CDR2 SFDVKD come from the germline V gene. CDR3 coding DNA: TGTGCCACCGCTCCCGACGGCTACACCTTC. Translated, it gives CATAPDGYTF.

This chain joins TRBV5-1 and TRBJ1-4, with 7 bases that match TRBD1. The CDR3 is 14 residues long. Germline-derived CDR1 and CDR2 are SGHRS and YFSETQ. Unmatched junction bases numbered 4, after V lost 4 bases and J lost 4 bases. CDR3: CASSPGQLNEKLFF. CDR3 bases: TGCGCCAGCAGCCCGGGACAGCTTAATGAAAAACTGTTTTTT.

The chain employs TRBV7-9 and TRBJ2-7, with 8 positions matching TRBD2. This CDR3 region has 15 residues. The V and J ends lost 6 bases and 2 bases, in that order; junction bases with no gene match: 9. Germline CDR1 reads SEHNR; CDR2 reads FQNEAQ (reference sequence). The CDR3, as DNA: TGTGCCAGCAGTGGACTTAGCGGGATAACCTACGAGCAGTACTTC. Translated, it gives CASSGLSGITYEQYF.

The table lists this clonotype with a few counts. V and J are TRBV3-1 and TRBJ2-7, with 12 positions matching TRBD2. Germline CDR1 LGHDT, CDR2 YNNKEL (reference sequence). This CDR3 spans 16 amino acids. With 0 bases clipped from V and 4 bases from J, the junction kept 4 bases outside the gene matches. Here the CDR3 reads CASSQDSGLAGYEQYF. DNA for the CDR3: TGTGCCAGCAGCCAAGATTCGGGACTAGCGGGTTACGAGCAGTACTTC.

This clonotype has a single count. The genes are TRBV12-3 or TRBV12-4 and TRBJ1-5; D unresolved. Trimming cost V 2 bases and J 8 bases, with 10 bases left between them. The CDR3 spans 13 residues. This CDR3 is CASSLKAHEPQHF. DNA of the CDR3: TGTGCCAGCAGTTTAAAGGCCCACGAGCCCCAGCATTTT.

This clonotype appeared a few times. CDR3 nucleotides: TGTGCCAGCAGCGTAGTAGGGTTCCGCACAGATACGCAGTATTTT. Translating it yields CASSVVGFRTDTQYF. The chain couples TRBV9 to TRBJ2-3; D unresolved. There are 15 residues in the CDR3. V lost 0 bases to trimming and J lost 1 base, with 9 bases between them. The germline V gene encodes CDR1 SGDLS and CDR2 YYNGEE.

The chain links TRBV6-2 or TRBV6-3 to TRBJ2-1; 12 bases are a match to TRBD2. There are 16 residues in the CDR3. Germline V gene data show CDR1 as MNHEY and CDR2 as SVGEGT. With 2 bases clipped from V and 8 bases from J, the junction kept 7 bases outside the gene matches. The CDR3 DNA reads as TGTGCCAGCAGTTACGGCCGACTAGCGGGAGTGTATGAGCAGTTCTTC. Its translation: CASSYGRLAGVYEQFF.

This clonotype was seen a few times. The rearrangement uses TRBV20-1 and TRBJ2-3; the match to TRBD2 covers 9 bases. The ends lost 5 bases at V and 3 bases at J; junction bases unmatched: 6. CDR3 length: 14 amino acids. The germline gives CDR1 DFQATT, CDR2 SNEGSKA (reference sequence). The CDR3 loop is CSAGGLARTDTQYF. DNA for the CDR3: TGCAGTGCTGGCGGACTAGCGAGGACAGATACGCAGTATTTT.

This clonotype was observed a few times. The genes are TRBV27 and TRBJ2-6; 7 bases map to TRBD1. CDR1 is MNHEY, CDR2 SMNVEV, per germline (reference sequence). After removal of 5 bases from V and 2 bases from J, the junction contained 3 bases not matched to a gene. CDR3 length equals 15 residues. The CDR3 DNA follows: TGTGCCAGCAGTACGGACAGGACTGGGGCCAACGTCCTGACTTTC. Protein sequence: CASSTDRTGANVLTF.

A few counts support this clonotype. The chain links TRBV20-1 to TRBJ2-2; 7 nucleotides line up with TRBD1. The germline V gene encodes CDR1 DFQATT and CDR2 SNEGSKA (reference sequence). The ends lost 3 bases at V and 13 bases at J; junction bases unmatched: 11. The CDR3 totals 13 residues. CDR3 bases: TGCAGTGCTAGGGGTGACAGGGCTACGAGGCTGTTTTTT. Residues: CSARGDRATRLFF.

This clonotype appeared a few times. V usage is TRBV3-1 and J usage is TRBJ2-5; D is possibly TRBD1 or TRBD2 (5 bases each). V dropped 2 bases and J dropped 2 bases, with 21 bases sitting between them. The CDR3 has 18 amino acids. Germline assignment: CDR1 LGHDT and CDR2 YNNKEL (reference sequence). As DNA, the CDR3 is TGTGCCAGCAGCCAACTCACCTCTTCGGGGCGGAGGCAAGAGACCCAGTACTTC. It yields the protein CASSQLTSSGRRQETQYF.

The chain uses TRBV20-1 and TRBJ2-4; 9 bases fit TRBD1. The CDR3 has 19 residues. The V segment lost 3 bases and the J segment 1 base; nucleotides outside the gene matches: 16. The germline CDR1 and CDR2 sequences are DFQATT and SNEGSKA (reference sequence). CDR3 sequence reads: CSASRGRYRGRGAKNIQYF. The DNA for the CDR3 is TGCAGTGCTAGTAGGGGTCGGTACAGGGGGCGCGGGGCCAAAAACATTCAGTACTTC.

The rearrangement joins TRBV3-1 to TRBJ2-1; 12 bases line up with TRBD2. This CDR3 comprises 18 residues. With V trimmed by 0 bases and J by 7 bases, 10 bases remained unmatched. CDR1 is LGHDT and CDR2 is YNNKEL in the germline V gene (reference sequence). The CDR3 region is CASSQDVPLAGGPNEQFF. The CDR3 DNA sequence: TGTGCCAGCAGCCAAGATGTCCCTCTAGCGGGAGGGCCTAATGAGCAGTTCTTC.

This clonotype turned up a few times. This chain joins TRBV29-1 and TRBJ1-1, with TRBD1 as a possible D gene (6 bases). Germline assignment: CDR1 SQVTM and CDR2 ANQGSEA. The CDR3 is 13 amino acids. The V and J ends lost 7 bases and 4 bases respectively, with 16 bases between them. CDR3 region: CSALRGGGTEAFF. CDR3 nucleotide sequence: TGCAGCGCACTGAGAGGGGGTGGCACTGAAGCTTTCTTT.

The chain is built from TRBV19 and TRBJ2-1; 11 positions agree with TRBD1. Looked up from germline, CDR1 is LNHDA and CDR2 is SQIVND (reference sequence). J was trimmed by 4 bases and V by 5 bases; bases with no gene match: 7. CDR3 length equals 16 residues. CDR3 residues: CASSRVGTGGYNEQFF. The CDR3 region has the DNA TGTGCCAGTAGTCGTGTCGGGACAGGGGGATACAATGAGCAGTTCTTC.

The CDR3 DNA sequence: TGTGCCAGTCAGGGGAACACAGATACGCAGTATTTT. Translation: CASQGNTDTQYF. The rearrangement joins TRBV9 to TRBJ2-3; TRBD1 might be the D (6 bases). CDR3 length: 12 amino acids. Between the trimmed V and J ends, which lost 8 bases and 2 bases, there was a span of 9 bases. Germline assignment: CDR1 SGDLS and CDR2 YYNGEE.

The V gene is TRBV20-1, the J gene TRBJ1-4; D ambiguous. V was shortened by 3 bases and J by 4 bases, with 12 bases between the two germline ends. Germline CDR1 reads DFQATT; CDR2 reads SNEGSKA (reference sequence). The CDR3 has 14 amino acids. The CDR3 loop reads CSASPGGFNEKLFF. CDR3 bases: TGCAGTGCTAGTCCCGGTGGCTTTAATGAAAAACTGTTTTTT.

This clonotype appeared a single time. This sequence joins TRBV5-1 and TRBJ1-4, with 10 positions matching TRBD1. V was clipped by 4 bases and J by 4 bases; unmatched bases: 10. The CDR3 loop spans 17 amino acids. The germline V gene encodes CDR1 SGHRS and CDR2 YFSETQ. In DNA, the CDR3 is TGCGCCAGCAGCGATCCCGGGACAGGGGTTATTAATGAAAAACTGTTTTTT. Translation gives CASSDPGTGVINEKLFF.

The V call is TRBV10-1, the J call TRBJ1-1; no definite D call. CDR3 size: 13 residues. Germline V gene lookup returns CDR1 WNHNN and CDR2 SYGVQD (reference sequence). Trimming left V 7 bases short and J 0 bases short, with 9 bases between. In DNA form, the CDR3 reads TGCGCCAGCAAGGCGGGGTTGAACACTGAAGCTTTCTTT. It yields the protein CASKAGLNTEAFF.

This rearrangement joins TRBV2 to TRBJ2-4; D possibly uses TRBD1 or TRBD2 (5 bases each). The germline CDR1 and CDR2 sequences are SNHLY and FYNNEI. CDR3 length: 18 amino acids. V was cut by 2 bases and J by 1 base, with 18 bases left in between. The CDR3 bases are TGTGCCAGCAGTGAATCGGGGCGAATTGAGATGGCCAAAAACATTCAGTACTTC. Its translation: CASSESGRIEMAKNIQYF. The whole variable domain, filled in from reference TRBV2 and TRBJ2-4, reads EPEVTQTPSHQVTQMGQEVILRCVPISNHLYFYWYRQILGQKVEFLVSFYNNEISEKSEIFDDQFSVERPDGSNFTLKIRSTKLEDSAMYFCASSESGRIEMAKNIQYFGAGTRLSVL.

V and J are TRBV11-2 and TRBJ2-7; the D is unclear. Germline assignment: CDR1 SGHAT and CDR2 FQNNGV. The CDR3 contains 14 residues. The ends were cut back, 4 bases at V and 1 base at J, with 11 bases in the middle. In nucleotides, the CDR3 is TGTGCCAGCAGCTCCCGACCGATATCCTACGAGCAGTACTTC. Its translation is CASSSRPISYEQYF. Based on the CDR3 plus reference TRBV11-2 and TRBJ2-7, the full variable domain is EAGVAQSPRYKIIEKRQSVAFWCNPISGHATLYWYQQILGQGPKLLIQFQNNGVVDDSQLPKDRFSAERLKGVDSTLKIQPAKLEDSAVYLCASSSRPISYEQYFGPGTRLTVT.

This clonotype was counted between two and nine times. The V gene is TRBV3-1, the J gene TRBJ2-7; TRBD1 might be the D (6 bases). The V end was cut by 4 bases, the J end by 1 base, with 14 bases between. In germline, CDR1 is LGHDT, CDR2 YNNKEL (reference sequence). CDR3 length: 15 residues. The CDR3 sequence is CASSPDSFKSYEQYF. The CDR3 nucleotides are TGTGCCAGCAGCCCGGACAGTTTTAAGTCCTACGAGCAGTACTTC.

This clonotype was found many times. V is TRBV5-1 and J is TRBJ2-5; D may be TRBD2 (6 bases). Germline values: CDR1 SGHRS, CDR2 YFSETQ. This CDR3 contains 18 residues. Trimming pared 3 bases from V and 0 bases from J, leaving 21 bases between. The CDR3 DNA sequence: TGCGCCAGCAGCTCGAGAAACCTTAACCGGGACTACCAAGAGACCCAGTACTTC. Translated, it gives CASSSRNLNRDYQETQYF.